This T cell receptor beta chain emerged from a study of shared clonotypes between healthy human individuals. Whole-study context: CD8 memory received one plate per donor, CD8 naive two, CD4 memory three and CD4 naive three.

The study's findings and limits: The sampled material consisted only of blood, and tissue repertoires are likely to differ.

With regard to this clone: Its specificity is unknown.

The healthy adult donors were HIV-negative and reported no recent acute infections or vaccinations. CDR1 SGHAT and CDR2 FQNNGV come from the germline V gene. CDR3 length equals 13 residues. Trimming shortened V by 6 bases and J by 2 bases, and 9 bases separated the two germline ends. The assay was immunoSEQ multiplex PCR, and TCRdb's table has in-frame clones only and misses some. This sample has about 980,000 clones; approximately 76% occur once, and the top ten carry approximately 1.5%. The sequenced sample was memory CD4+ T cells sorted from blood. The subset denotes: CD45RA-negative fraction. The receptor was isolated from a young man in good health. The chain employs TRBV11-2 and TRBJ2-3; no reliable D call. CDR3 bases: TGTGCCAGCAGTTCTGTCGCCACAGATACGCAGTATTTT. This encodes CASSSVATDTQYF.